The 23 T cell receptor beta chains in this list originate from one sample, sequenced in a study of blood T cell repertoires in COVID-19. TCRdb keeps only in-frame clones here, not all; method: immunoSEQ multiplex PCR. The sample lists some 150,000 clones; more than 65% were seen once. Sequencing was performed on peripheral blood. The receptors derive from a woman between 50 and 59 years old in a cohort sampled during active or convalescent COVID-19.

The rearrangement links TRBV2 to TRBJ2-7; 11 nucleotides agree with TRBD2. Unmatched junction bases numbered 7, after V lost 6 bases and J lost 3 bases. CDR1 and CDR2 (germline): SNHLY, FYNNEI. There are 15 residues in the CDR3. CDR3 nucleotide sequence: TGTGCCAGCAGACTGCTAGCGGGGGGAAGCTACGAGCAGTACTTC. It yields the protein CASRLLAGGSYEQYF.

The gene calls are TRBV4-1 and TRBJ1-1, with D tentatively TRBD1 (6 bases). With 1 base removed from V and 1 base from J, the gap between germline ends came to 10 bases. The CDR3 runs to 15 residues. Germline assignment: CDR1 MGHRA and CDR2 YSYEKL. In DNA form, the CDR3 reads TGCGCCAGCAGCCAAGTGGCAGGGGCGAACACTGAAGCTTTCTTT. This encodes CASSQVAGANTEAFF.

The rearrangement links TRBV27 to TRBJ1-2, with TRBD1 matching over 8 bases. CDR3 size: 13 residues. The germline V gene has CDR1 MNHEY and CDR2 SMNVEV (reference sequence). J lost 3 bases, V lost 3 bases, and 0 bases had no gene match. CDR3 DNA: TGTGCCAGCAGTTTGACAGGGGACTATGGCTACACCTTC. Protein sequence: CASSLTGDYGYTF.

About this clone: Other DNA sequences from this sample encode an identical CDR3 as well. The genes are TRBV12-3 or TRBV12-4 and TRBJ1-4, with D unclear. The V end was cut by 3 bases, the J end by 4 bases, with 6 bases between. The CDR3 loop spans 13 amino acids. CDR3 amino acids: CASSLRDNEKLFF. For the CDR3, the DNA is TGTGCCAGCAGTTTGAGGGATAATGAAAAACTGTTTTTT.

This clone was seen more than once but under ten times. J is TRBJ2-4 and V is TRBV9; no reliable D call. Germline V gene sequence: CDR1 SGDLS, CDR2 YYNGEE. CDR3 length: 14 residues. V was pared by 0 bases and J by 1 base, with 5 bases between. Here the CDR3 DNA reads TGTGCCAGCAGCGTAGGGCAGGCCAAAAACATTCAGTACTTC. Its protein product is CASSVGQAKNIQYF.

The sample holds one count of this clone. The CDR3 sequence: CASRSWEDQETQYF. The CDR3 DNA reads TGTGCCAGCAGATCGTGGGAGGACCAAGAGACCCAGTACTTC. The chain employs TRBV11-2 and TRBJ2-5; a possible D gene is TRBD2 (6 bases). Germline CDR1 is SGHAT and CDR2 is FQNNGV. This CDR3 has 14 residues. Between the trimmed V and J ends, which lost 6 bases and 0 bases, there was a span of 11 bases.

The chain recombines TRBV30 with TRBJ2-2; a weak D match, TRBD2 (7 bases). The germline gives CDR1 GTSNPN, CDR2 SVGIG (reference sequence). V lost 0 bases and J 6 bases, leaving 20 bases between the germline ends. The CDR3 runs to 17 residues. The CDR3 nucleotides are TGTGCCTGGAGTGTTTCCGTAGGGGGGGGCCTGGCCGGGGAGCTGTTTTTT. Its protein product is CAWSVSVGGGLAGELFF.

This clone was counted a single time. J is TRBJ1-2 and V is TRBV2; 11 bases align to TRBD1. CDR1 SNHLY and CDR2 FYNNEI come from the germline V gene. The junction had 8 bases not matched to a gene; V was cut back by 6 bases and J by 2 bases. The length of the CDR3 is 16 residues. This CDR3 is CASSRWTGGLNYGYTF. CDR3 DNA sequence: TGTGCCAGCAGCCGTTGGACAGGGGGCCTCAACTATGGCTACACCTTC. The variable domain in full, with the rest retrieved from reference TRBV2 and TRBJ1-2, is EPEVTQTPSHQVTQMGQEVILRCVPISNHLYFYWYRQILGQKVEFLVSFYNNEISEKSEIFDDQFSVERPDGSNFTLKIRSTKLEDSAMYFCASSRWTGGLNYGYTFGSGTRLTVV.

J is TRBJ1-2 and V is TRBV7-9; D not certain. The CDR3 runs to 13 residues. V dropped 1 base and J dropped 7 bases, with 10 bases sitting between them. Germline V gene lookup returns CDR1 SEHNR and CDR2 FQNEAQ (reference sequence). This CDR3 reads CASSLVMEGGYTF. The CDR3 bases are TGTGCCAGCAGCTTAGTAATGGAGGGTGGCTACACCTTC.

The CDR3 loop is CASSQGLLGLAGGYQETQYF. In DNA, the CDR3 is TGCGCCAGCAGCCAAGGCCTGCTAGGACTAGCGGGGGGGTACCAAGAGACCCAGTACTTC. V and J are TRBV4-3 and TRBJ2-5; 15 bases are shared with TRBD2. CDR1 is LGHNA and CDR2 is YSLEER in the germline V gene. CDR3 length: 20 residues. V trimming: 1 base; J trimming: 0 bases; junction bases outside the gene matches: 9.

This chain connects TRBV2 to TRBJ2-5; D uncertain. With 1 base removed from V and 2 bases from J, the gap between germline ends came to 5 bases. The CDR3 consists of 13 residues. The V gene's germline CDR1 is SNHLY and CDR2 FYNNEI. CDR3 coding DNA: TGTGCCAGCAGTGAAGGGCAGCAAGAGACCCAGTACTTC. Translating it yields CASSEGQQETQYF.

This sequence joins TRBV29-1 and TRBJ2-3; 11 bases fit TRBD1. With 6 bases clipped from V and 4 bases from J, the junction kept 6 bases outside the gene matches. Germline V CDR1 and CDR2: SQVTM, ANQGSEA. The CDR3 is made up of 14 amino acids. The CDR3 bases are TGCAGCGTGGGGACAGGGGGGGGATCAGATACGCAGTATTTT. Protein: CSVGTGGGSDTQYF.

The rearrangement links TRBV4-1 to TRBJ2-1; the match to TRBD2 covers 8 bases. Per germline, CDR1 MGHRA and CDR2 YSYEKL. The CDR3 spans 17 residues. V trimming: 1 base; J trimming: 1 base; junction bases outside the gene matches: 6. The CDR3 coding sequence is TGCGCCAGCAGCCAAGGACCGGGACTAGGTTCCTACAATGAGCAGTTCTTC. The encoded protein is CASSQGPGLGSYNEQFF.

The V call is TRBV10-2, the J call TRBJ1-6, with a tentative D call TRBD1 (5 bases). The germline V and J ends were trimmed by 8 bases and 6 bases, with 14 bases remaining between them. The CDR3 sequence is 14 residues long. Germline V gene lookup returns CDR1 WSHSY and CDR2 SAAADI. CDR3 sequence (DNA): TGCGCCAGCGGTGGGGGGGGTGTTAATTCACCCCTCCACTTT. Protein: CASGGGGVNSPLHF.

DNA for the CDR3: TGTGCCAGCACGGGACAGGTGAGCACAGATACGCAGTATTTT. Encoded protein: CASTGQVSTDTQYF. V usage is TRBV10-3 and J usage is TRBJ2-3; 8 nucleotides align to TRBD1. V was pared by 10 bases and J by 0 bases, with 6 bases of the junction left unmatched. From germline, CDR1 is ENHRY and CDR2 SYGVKD. CDR3 length: 14 amino acids.

This clone was seen repeatedly, ten times or more. The V call is TRBV5-1, the J call TRBJ1-2, with D possibly being TRBD1 (5 bases). Germline lookup yields CDR1 SGHRS and CDR2 YFSETQ. Trimming took off 0 bases at V and 4 bases at J, with 13 bases between the two ends. The CDR3 covers 15 residues. CDR3 residues: CASSLDAGYSYGYTF. CDR3 bases: TGCGCCAGCAGCTTGGACGCAGGGTACAGCTATGGCTACACCTTC.

The V gene is TRBV27, the J gene TRBJ2-1; a weak D match, TRBD2 (5 bases). Trimming removed 3 bases from V and 8 bases from J, with 20 bases in between. This CDR3 has 16 residues. CDR1 and CDR2 (germline): MNHEY, SMNVEV (reference sequence). The CDR3 reads CASSFSGIRPQDEQFF. CDR3 DNA sequence: TGTGCCAGCAGTTTTTCCGGGATTAGGCCCCAGGATGAGCAGTTCTTC.

This clone was counted a single time. The J gene is TRBJ2-1, the V gene TRBV7-3; 9 bases line up with TRBD2. Germline CDR1 reads SGHTA; CDR2 reads FQGTGA. With V trimmed by 1 base and J by 5 bases, 9 bases remained unmatched. The CDR3 runs to 17 residues. CDR3 amino acids: CASSLMGRASGDNEQFF. The CDR3 region has the DNA TGTGCCAGCAGCTTAATGGGTCGGGCTAGCGGGGACAATGAGCAGTTCTTC.

V usage is TRBV2 and J usage is TRBJ2-2; 7 bases map to TRBD1. This CDR3 is 14 amino acids long. With 8 bases clipped from V and 7 bases from J, the junction kept 10 bases outside the gene matches. CDR1 and CDR2 (germline): SNHLY, FYNNEI. The CDR3 nucleotides are TGTGCCAGCCAAGGGGGACAGATAAGCGGGGAGCTGTTTTTT. Residues: CASQGGQISGELFF.

The chain carries TRBV30 and TRBJ1-1; D might be TRBD1 (5 bases). The CDR3 extends over 15 amino acids. Deletions cut 3 bases from V and 6 bases from J, with 20 bases between. CDR1 and CDR2 (germline): GTSNPN, SVGIG (reference sequence). The CDR3 bases are TGTGCCTGGAGCCTGGACGGGACTTCTTATGCTGAAGCTTTCTTT. The encoded protein is CAWSLDGTSYAEAFF.

A few counts support this clone. The DNA of the CDR3 is TGCGCCAGCAGCCAAAGTTTGCAGCGGGGGGACGAGCAGTACTTC. As protein: CASSQSLQRGDEQYF. The chain links TRBV4-3 to TRBJ2-7; 9 bases are a match to TRBD2. Looked up from germline, CDR1 is LGHNA and CDR2 is YSLEER. The CDR3 has 15 amino acids. V lost 2 bases to trimming and J lost 5 bases; unmatched junction nucleotides: 7.

The chain uses TRBV25-1 and TRBJ1-1, with 8 bases matching TRBD1. J gave up 0 bases and V 2 bases, and 8 bases lay outside the gene matches. CDR3 length equals 17 residues. Germline CDR1 and CDR2: MGHDK and SYGVNS. The CDR3 loop is CASSEKDRANMNTEAFF. The CDR3 bases are TGTGCCAGCAGTGAAAAGGACAGGGCGAACATGAACACTGAAGCTTTCTTT.

The gene calls are TRBV12-5 and TRBJ2-1; possibly TRBD1 for D (6 bases). V lost 3 bases and J 4 bases, leaving 16 bases between the germline ends. The CDR3 has 16 amino acids. Germline V gene lookup returns CDR1 LGHNT and CDR2 FRNRAP. CDR3 nucleotide sequence: TGTGCTAGTGGTTTAACCACCGGGACATTATACAATGAGCAGTTCTTC. Translated: CASGLTTGTLYNEQFF.